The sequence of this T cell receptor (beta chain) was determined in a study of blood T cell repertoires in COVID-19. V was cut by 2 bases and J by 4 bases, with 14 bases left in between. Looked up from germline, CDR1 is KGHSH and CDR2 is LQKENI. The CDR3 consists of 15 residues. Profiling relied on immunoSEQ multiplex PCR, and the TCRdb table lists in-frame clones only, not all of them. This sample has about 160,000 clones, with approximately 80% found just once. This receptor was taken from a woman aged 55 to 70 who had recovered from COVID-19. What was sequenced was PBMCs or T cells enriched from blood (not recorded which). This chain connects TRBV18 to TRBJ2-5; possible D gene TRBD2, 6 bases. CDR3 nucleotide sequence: TGTGCCAGCTCACCAGGGACTGGGGGTTCAGAGACCCAGTACTTC. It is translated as CASSPGTGGSETQYF.